This record covers a single TCR beta chain. This entry comes from a study of blood T cell repertoires in COVID-19. Turning to the study itself: Samples of COVID-19 (acute and convalescent) were obtained from the United States, Italy and Spain. Sample material is recorded as cDNA or gDNA derived from T cells, B-cell-depleted T cells, or PBMCs.

Clones were sequenced by immunoSEQ multiplex PCR, and TCRdb holds only the in-frame ones, with some missing. Of 13,000 or so clones in the sample, approximately 91% were seen once. This receptor was identified in a human donor in a cohort sampled during active COVID-19. Sequencing used peripheral blood.

The CDR3 loop is CASSDRQGLGQPQHF. The DNA for the CDR3 is TGTGCCAGCAGCGACAGACAGGGACTTGGGCAGCCCCAGCATTTT. This rearrangement joins TRBV5-4 to TRBJ1-5; TRBD1 matches 7 bases. Germline assignment: CDR1 SGHNT and CDR2 YYREEE (reference sequence). The CDR3 spans 15 residues. V gave up 4 bases and J gave up 7 bases; unmatched junction bases: 11. The entire variable domain, with the rest obtained from reference TRBV5-4 and TRBJ1-5, is as follows: ETGVTQSPTHLIKTRGQQVTLRCSSQSGHNTVSWYQQALGQGPQFIFQYYREEENGRGNFPPRFSGLQFPNYSSELNVNALELDDSALYLCASSDRQGLGQPQHFGDGTRLSIL.